This T cell receptor beta chain emerged from a study of response to subunit inactivated influenza vaccine. TCRdb re-analysed the RT-PCR reads in MiXCR, keeping a single row per CDR3 protein. Counted here are about 700,000 distinct CDR3 sequences, less than 20% occurring once; the ten biggest clones make up more than 9%. Study results and caveats: With each seasonal influenza vaccination, the authors suggested, few new T cells are recruited.

CDR3 length: 14 amino acids. Germline-derived CDR1 and CDR2 are DFQATT and SNEGSKA (reference sequence). V was shortened by 0 bases and J by 9 bases, with 16 bases between the two germline ends. Concerning this clonotype: The antigen remains unidentified.

The chain is built from TRBV20-1 and TRBJ2-3; D may be TRBD2 (6 bases). Material: PBMCs from blood, obtained 11 to 12 days after vaccination. This clonotype was sampled from a man in his forties or fifties who received an inactivated influenza vaccine. The CDR3: CSAREWDGSGTQYF. The CDR3 nucleotides read TGCAGTGCTAGAGAGTGGGACGGGAGTGGAACGCAGTATTTT.